This T cell receptor beta chain originates from a study of tumor-infiltrating lymphocytes in localized non-small cell lung cancer. The study's findings and limits: Compared with uninvolved lung, tumors showed higher T cell infiltration by TCRbeta sequencing. No T-cell fraction difference was seen between IM1 and IM2 tumors.

This clone was seen only a few times. Its target is unknown. The repertoire was sequenced with immunoSEQ multiplex PCR; TCRdb's copy has only in-frame clones and lacks some. Among under 20,000 clones, roughly 69% were seen once, and the ten largest hold around 6%. Trimming at V came to 0 bases and at J to 6 bases, leaving 1 base not matched to a gene. The CDR3 covers 15 residues. The germline V gene has CDR1 MNHNS and CDR2 SASEGT. Sequences were obtained from lung tumor tissue. This TCR was recovered from a human donor with non-small cell lung cancer. The chain has TRBV6-1 and TRBJ2-1, with 11 bases that match TRBD2. Here the CDR3 reads CASSEASGGANEQFF. The CDR3 region has the DNA TGTGCCAGCAGTGAAGCTAGCGGGGGGGCCAATGAGCAGTTCTTC.